These 28 T cell receptor beta chains were sequenced from one sample in a study of T-cell memory formation after mild COVID-19 (dated by TCRdb to the early 2020s). Library preparation was by 5' RACE. Sequencing relied on an Illumina NovaSeq 6000. The public reads were reprocessed in TCRdb via fastp at Q25 and MiXCR, keeping in-frame beta chains. Rows are unified per CDR3 protein, each entry keeping the most common DNA and genes. The sample table records approximately 560,000 distinct CDR3 sequences; about 18% of these occur just once. Of the sample, roughly 8.2% falls within the top ten clones. Sequenced input: PBMCs or a T cell subset sorted from them (not recorded which). Every receptor here comes from an adult woman who had mild COVID-19 (a few samples of this study predate the infection). The sample titles of this study are shuffled in the database, so cell type and time point are left out; the donor was told from shared clones.

The genes are TRBV6-2 or TRBV6-3 and TRBJ2-1, with TRBD2 as a possible D gene (5 bases). The ends were cut back, 2 bases at V and 6 bases at J, with 11 bases in the middle. Germline loops: CDR1 MNHEY, CDR2 SVGEGT. The CDR3 is 14 residues long. The CDR3 protein is CASSYPSAGNEQFF. As DNA, the CDR3 is TGTGCCAGCAGTTACCCCTCGGCGGGCAATGAGCAGTTCTTC.

This clonotype came up a few times. The rearrangement uses TRBV6-2 or TRBV6-3 and TRBJ2-1; perhaps D is TRBD1 or TRBD2 (5 bases each). Trimming removed 9 bases from V and 7 bases from J, with 22 bases in between. The CDR3 is 15 residues long. Germline CDR1 is MNHEY and CDR2 is SVGEGT. In DNA form, the CDR3 reads TGTGCCAGTATGGGGGAGTGGATAGGGGAAAATGAGCAGTTCTTC. Amino acid sequence: CASMGEWIGENEQFF.

V is TRBV9 and J is TRBJ2-1; 11 nucleotides match TRBD2. CDR3 length: 18 amino acids. Trimming at V came to 4 bases and at J to 2 bases, leaving 11 bases not matched to a gene. Germline lookup yields CDR1 SGDLS and CDR2 YYNGEE. The CDR3: CASSPSSASGGPYNEQFF. CDR3 sequence (DNA): TGTGCCAGCAGCCCTTCTTCGGCTAGCGGGGGGCCCTACAATGAGCAGTTCTTC.

The rearrangement joins TRBV20-1 to TRBJ1-5; possible D gene TRBD1, 5 bases. The CDR3 contains 14 residues. CDR1 DFQATT and CDR2 SNEGSKA come from the germline V gene (reference sequence). Deletions cut 3 bases from V and 6 bases from J, with 15 bases between. The CDR3 spells CSASLGSRGQPQHF. The CDR3 DNA reads TGCAGTGCTAGTCTGGGGAGTAGGGGTCAGCCCCAGCATTTT.

This clonotype was detected a few times. The V and J genes are TRBV7-2 and TRBJ2-1, with D possibly being TRBD1 (7 bases). Germline V gene sequence: CDR1 SGHTA, CDR2 FQGNSA. V was cut by 3 bases and J by 2 bases, with 11 bases left in between. The CDR3 is made up of 15 amino acids. CDR3: CASSFPRGAYNEQFF. The CDR3 DNA is TGTGCCAGCAGCTTTCCCAGGGGGGCCTACAATGAGCAGTTCTTC.

V usage is TRBV4-3 and J usage is TRBJ2-7; the D gene is possibly TRBD2 (6 bases). The CDR3 runs 16 residues. V lost 4 bases and J lost 2, with 18 bases in between. From germline, CDR1 is LGHNA and CDR2 YSLEER. The CDR3 nucleotides read TGCGCCAGCAGCCCAAAGATCGGGAGTGCCGCCTACGAGCAGTACTTC. Amino acids: CASSPKIGSAAYEQYF.

This clonotype was counted ten times or more. V is TRBV12-3 or TRBV12-4 and J is TRBJ2-3; a possible D gene is TRBD2 (6 bases). CDR3 length: 15 amino acids. Trimming shortened V by 4 bases and J by 3 bases, and 14 bases separated the two germline ends. DNA for the CDR3: TGTGCCAGCAGTTCAGTACGGAGCGGGACAGATACGCAGTATTTT. This gives the protein CASSSVRSGTDTQYF.

The CDR3 DNA follows: TGTGCCAGCAGCACCTTCTGGACTAGATTAAACACCGGGGAGCTGTTTTTT. It translates to CASSTFWTRLNTGELFF. The chain joins TRBV6-5 to TRBJ2-2; 7 bases are a match to TRBD2. With V trimmed by 6 bases and J by 2 bases, 12 bases remained unmatched. CDR1 and CDR2 (germline): MNHEY, SVGAGI. The CDR3 is made up of 17 amino acids.

This clonotype was detected only a few times. This rearrangement joins TRBV5-1 to TRBJ2-7; D gene uncertain. Trimming left V 0 bases short and J 6 bases short, with 13 bases between. Germline values: CDR1 SGHRS, CDR2 YFSETQ. The CDR3 sequence is 14 residues long. In nucleotides, the CDR3 is TGCGCCAGCAGCTTGGAAGGGTGGGGAACCGAGCAGTACTTC. This codes for CASSLEGWGTEQYF. Variable domain in full (rest from reference TRBV5-1 and TRBJ2-7): KAGVTQTPRYLIKTRGQQVTLSCSPISGHRSVSWYQQTPGQGLQFLFEYFSETQRNKGNFPGRFSGRQFSNSRSEMNVSTLELGDSALYLCASSLEGWGTEQYFGPGTRLTVT.

V gene TRBV7-9 combines with J gene TRBJ2-2, with 8 bases fitting TRBD2. Germline-derived CDR1 and CDR2 are SEHNR and FQNEAQ (reference sequence). Trimming removed 5 bases from V and 5 bases from J; junction bases left unmatched: 10. This CDR3 has 16 amino acids. The CDR3 nucleotides are TGTGCCAGCAGCGATTCGGCGGGAGGACCTACCGGGGAGCTGTTTTTT. The encoded protein is CASSDSAGGPTGELFF.

The CDR3 loop is CASSVVDGNTEAFF. The CDR3 DNA reads as TGTGCCAGCAGCGTAGTTGACGGGAACACTGAAGCTTTCTTT. V and J are TRBV9 and TRBJ1-1; D uncertain. Germline values: CDR1 SGDLS, CDR2 YYNGEE. V lost 0 bases, J lost 1 base, and 7 bases lay in between. This CDR3 is built from 14 residues. Complete variable domain (other parts from reference TRBV9 and TRBJ1-1): DSGVTQTPKHLITATGQRVTLRCSPRSGDLSVYWYQQSLDQGLQFLIQYYNGEERAKGNILERFSAQQFPDLHSELNLSSLELGDSALYFCASSVVDGNTEAFFGQGTRLTVV.

A few counts support this clonotype. The rearrangement joins TRBV9 to TRBJ1-5, with D perhaps TRBD1 (5 bases). This CDR3 comprises 14 residues. The V gene's germline CDR1 is SGDLS and CDR2 YYNGEE. Trimming left V 0 bases short and J 7 bases short, with 11 bases between. CDR3 in amino acids: CASSVEGERQPQHF. The CDR3 coding sequence is TGTGCCAGCAGCGTAGAAGGGGAACGACAGCCCCAGCATTTT.

V and J are TRBV19 and TRBJ2-7, with TRBD1 identical over 8 bases. Losses at the gene ends were 3 bases for V and 5 bases for J; bases not matched to a gene: 9. The CDR3 contains 15 residues. CDR1 and CDR2 (germline): LNHDA, SQIVND (reference sequence). This chain's CDR3 is CASSIGATGENEQYF. CDR3 DNA: TGTGCCAGTAGTATTGGTGCGACAGGGGAGAACGAGCAGTACTTC.

This clonotype has just a few counts. The J gene is TRBJ2-1, the V gene TRBV7-9, with 7 bases fitting TRBD1. The CDR3 extends over 14 amino acids. The V gene's germline CDR1 is SEHNR and CDR2 FQNEAQ (reference sequence). J gave up 4 bases and V 7 bases, and 7 bases lay outside the gene matches. CDR3 amino acids: CASTPQGVYNEQFF. The CDR3 coding sequence is TGTGCCAGCACCCCTCAGGGGGTATACAATGAGCAGTTCTTC.

The chain combines TRBV4-3 with TRBJ2-7; TRBD2 matches 9 bases. CDR1 is LGHNA and CDR2 is YSLEER in the germline V gene. V was clipped by 2 bases and J by 4 bases; unmatched bases: 6. CDR3 length: 15 amino acids. CDR3 in DNA: TGCGCCAGCAGCCAATCCAGGACTAGCGTGTACGAGCAGTACTTC. Its protein is CASSQSRTSVYEQYF.

CDR3 DNA: TGTGCCAGCAGTTACTCAAGAGCCGGCAACAGGGATGGCTACACCTTC. This codes for CASSYSRAGNRDGYTF. The chain employs TRBV6-5 and TRBJ1-2, with a possible D match to TRBD1 (6 bases). V was shortened by 0 bases and J by 6 bases, with 17 bases between the two germline ends. CDR1 and CDR2 from the germline V gene are MNHEY and SVGAGI. This CDR3 is built from 16 residues.

The CDR3 DNA reads TGTGCCAGCAGTTATCCGGTTCCCGGTGAGCAGTTCTTC. This sequence encodes CASSYPVPGEQFF. The chain links TRBV6-2 or TRBV6-3 to TRBJ2-1; D remains ambiguous. Trimming cost V 3 bases and J 9 bases, with 12 bases left between them. The CDR3 runs 13 residues. Germline CDR1 reads MNHEY; CDR2 reads SVGEGT.

The rearrangement joins TRBV7-2 to TRBJ2-1, with TRBD2 matching 7 bases. Germline assignment: CDR1 SGHTA and CDR2 FQGNSA. This CDR3 region has 14 residues. Trimming removed 0 bases from V and 9 bases from J; junction bases left unmatched: 5. CDR3 protein: CASSLAGLLREQFF. The CDR3 DNA is TGTGCCAGCAGCTTAGCGGGACTACTTCGTGAGCAGTTCTTC.

This clonotype was counted only a few times. The J gene is TRBJ2-3, the V gene TRBV20-1; a weak D match, TRBD2 (5 bases). The germline gives CDR1 DFQATT, CDR2 SNEGSKA (reference sequence). Trimming left V 4 bases short and J 0 bases short, with 11 bases between. The CDR3 length is 14 residues. This chain's CDR3 is CSAILTGSTDTQYF. DNA for the CDR3: TGCAGTGCTATCTTAACGGGGAGCACAGATACGCAGTATTTT.

The chain recombines TRBV4-1 with TRBJ1-1, with 7 bases that match TRBD1. V shed 2 bases, J shed 9 bases, and the junction held 12 bases outside the gene matches. Germline-derived CDR1 and CDR2 are MGHRA and YSYEKL. CDR3 length: 15 amino acids. CDR3 nucleotides: TGCGCCAGCAGCCAAAATTTGGCCGGGACAGCAAAAGCTTTCTTT. Translation gives CASSQNLAGTAKAFF.

The CDR3 spells CASSRQEGYEQYF. In DNA form, the CDR3 reads TGTGCCAGCAGTCGCCAGGAGGGATACGAGCAGTACTTC. The rearrangement joins TRBV12-3 or TRBV12-4 to TRBJ2-7; tentative D call: TRBD2 (6 bases). V lost 5 bases, J lost 4 bases, and 12 bases lay in between. The CDR3 is 13 amino acids.

The chain is built from TRBV15 and TRBJ1-1; no definite D call. V lost 3 bases and J lost 8, with 13 bases in between. The germline V gene has CDR1 LNHNV and CDR2 YYDKDF (reference sequence). This CDR3 has 13 amino acids. CDR3 sequence (DNA): TGTGCCACCAGCAGCGAAAAAGGGCTAGAAGCTTTCTTT. Protein: CATSSEKGLEAFF.

In this sample, this clonotype turned up a few times. The chain has TRBV20-1 and TRBJ2-1; tentatively, D is TRBD1 (5 bases). V lost 3 bases to trimming and J lost 0 bases, with 18 bases between them. In germline, CDR1 is DFQATT, CDR2 SNEGSKA (reference sequence). CDR3 length: 17 residues. The CDR3 here is CSARKDRILSSYNEQFF. CDR3 in DNA: TGCAGTGCTAGGAAAGACAGAATTCTGAGCTCCTACAATGAGCAGTTCTTC.

This clonotype has a handful of counts. V and J are TRBV6-6 and TRBJ2-3, with 8 bases that match TRBD2. CDR3 length: 14 residues. Trimming removed 9 bases from V and 2 bases from J; junction bases left unmatched: 7. The V gene's germline CDR1 is MNHNY and CDR2 SVGAGI (reference sequence). The CDR3 sequence is CASSGAYFTDTQYF. In nucleotides, the CDR3 is TGTGCCAGTAGCGGGGCGTACTTCACAGATACGCAGTATTTT.

This sequence joins TRBV7-9 and TRBJ1-4, with D possibly being TRBD1 (6 bases). Per germline, CDR1 SEHNR and CDR2 FQNEAQ (reference sequence). CDR3 length equals 14 residues. V was shortened by 5 bases and J by 7 bases, with 14 bases between the two germline ends. The CDR3 region is CASSPGTSPEKLFF. The CDR3 DNA reads as TGTGCCAGCAGCCCCGGGACATCGCCTGAAAAACTGTTTTTT.

This clonotype appeared a few times. The rearrangement links TRBV7-8 to TRBJ1-4; 8 bases map to TRBD1. The V and J ends lost 7 bases and 3 bases, in that order; junction bases with no gene match: 4. CDR3 length equals 14 residues. The germline CDR1 and CDR2 sequences are SGHVS and FQNEAQ. CDR3 in amino acids: CASTRGLPNEKLFF. In DNA form, the CDR3 reads TGTGCCAGCACCAGGGGGCTACCTAATGAAAAACTGTTTTTT.

This clonotype was counted only a few times. V gene TRBV9 combines with J gene TRBJ2-5, with 7 bases identical to TRBD1. This CDR3 is built from 16 residues. V lost 0 bases and J lost 1; bases outside the gene matches: 6. In germline, CDR1 is SGDLS, CDR2 YYNGEE. CDR3 loop: CASSVATAGGQETQYF. The CDR3, as DNA: TGTGCCAGCAGCGTAGCTACGGCAGGGGGCCAAGAGACCCAGTACTTC.

This clonotype was seen a few times. This CDR3 reads CASSRQLRVNTEAFF. The DNA for the CDR3 is TGTGCCAGCAGCCGCCAATTGAGGGTGAACACTGAAGCTTTCTTT. The rearrangement joins TRBV3-1 to TRBJ1-1; no reliable D call. V lost 4 bases and J lost 0, with 12 bases in between. Germline V lookup: CDR1 LGHDT, CDR2 YNNKEL (reference sequence). The CDR3 covers 15 residues.